These 5 T cell receptor beta chains share one sample of origin, sequenced in a study of T cell responses to AZD1222 COVID-19 vaccine. Sequencing was performed with immunoSEQ multiplex PCR; in TCRdb, only in-frame clones are kept and a portion is missing. Of about 100,000 clones listed, about nine tenths are singletons. Here the sequenced sample was peripheral blood, taken 28 days after the second AZD1222 dose. These receptors all come from an adult who received the AZD1222 COVID-19 vaccine.

The chain uses TRBV27 and TRBJ1-6, with 7 positions matching TRBD1. Germline V gene data show CDR1 as MNHEY and CDR2 as SMNVEV (reference sequence). After removal of 2 bases from V and 5 bases from J, the junction contained 3 bases not matched to a gene. The CDR3 totals 15 residues. The CDR3 sequence is CASSLAGGNNSPLHF. The CDR3 region has the DNA TGTGCCAGCAGTTTAGCAGGGGGAAATAATTCACCCCTCCACTTT.

The rearrangement links TRBV13 to TRBJ1-2; 10 nucleotides match TRBD1. The CDR3 is 16 residues long. J gave up 7 bases and V 2 bases, and 10 bases lay outside the gene matches. The germline V gene has CDR1 PRHDT and CDR2 FYEKMQ (reference sequence). CDR3 DNA: TGTGCCAGCAGCTTATGGGGGGACAGGGGCGTTCGTGGCTACACCTTC. Translation: CASSLWGDRGVRGYTF.

This clone was observed once. CDR3 in DNA: TGTGCCTGGAGTTTGATGGGATGCGATTTTTGCGAGCAGTACTTC. It yields the protein CAWSLMGCDFCEQYF. The J gene is TRBJ2-7, the V gene TRBV30; D is unclear. The V and J ends lost 2 bases and 6 bases respectively, with 20 bases between them. Germline CDR1 reads GTSNPN; CDR2 reads SVGIG (reference sequence). This CDR3 comprises 15 residues.

This clone was detected a few times. The V call is TRBV6-6, the J call TRBJ2-7, with D unresolved. V lost 3 bases and J 5 bases, leaving 14 bases between the germline ends. The CDR3 covers 14 residues. Looked up from germline, CDR1 is MNHNY and CDR2 is SVGAGI (reference sequence). CDR3: CASSYADFLDEQYF. The CDR3 DNA is TGTGCCAGCAGTTATGCCGACTTCCTTGACGAGCAGTACTTC.

The chain uses TRBV1 and TRBJ1-1. TRBV1 is listed as a pseudogene. This CDR3 region has 10 residues. The DNA of the CDR3 is TGCACCGGATGTTCGGAGGGGGCTTTCTTT. Translated: CTGCSEGAFF.